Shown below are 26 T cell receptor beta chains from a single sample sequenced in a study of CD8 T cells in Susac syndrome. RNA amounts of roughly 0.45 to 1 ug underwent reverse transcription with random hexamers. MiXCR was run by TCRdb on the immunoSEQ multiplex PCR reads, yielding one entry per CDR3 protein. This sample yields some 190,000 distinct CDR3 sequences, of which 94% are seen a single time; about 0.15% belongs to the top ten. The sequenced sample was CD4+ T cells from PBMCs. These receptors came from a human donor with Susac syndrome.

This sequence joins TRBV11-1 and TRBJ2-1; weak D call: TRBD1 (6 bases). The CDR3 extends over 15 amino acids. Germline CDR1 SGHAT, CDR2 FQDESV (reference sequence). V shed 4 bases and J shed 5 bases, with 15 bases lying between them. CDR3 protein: CASSYQGPLDNEQFF. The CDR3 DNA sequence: TGTGCCAGCAGCTATCAGGGGCCTCTGGACAATGAGCAGTTCTTC.

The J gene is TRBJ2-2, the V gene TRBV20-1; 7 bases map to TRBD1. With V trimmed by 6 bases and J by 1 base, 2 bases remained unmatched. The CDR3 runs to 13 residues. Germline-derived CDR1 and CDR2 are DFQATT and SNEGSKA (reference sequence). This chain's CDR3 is CSAGTENTGELFF. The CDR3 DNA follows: TGCAGTGCCGGGACAGAGAACACCGGGGAGCTGTTTTTT.

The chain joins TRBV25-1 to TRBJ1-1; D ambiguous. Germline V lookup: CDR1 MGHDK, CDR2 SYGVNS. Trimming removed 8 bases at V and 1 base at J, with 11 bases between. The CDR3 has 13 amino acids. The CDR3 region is CASARKTNTEAFF. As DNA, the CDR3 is TGTGCCAGCGCCAGGAAAACGAACACTGAAGCTTTCTTT.

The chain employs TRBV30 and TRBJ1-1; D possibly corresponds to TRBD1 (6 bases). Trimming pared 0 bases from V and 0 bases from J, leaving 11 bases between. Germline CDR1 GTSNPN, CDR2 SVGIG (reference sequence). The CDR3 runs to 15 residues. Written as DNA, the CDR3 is TGTGCCTGGAGTGTACTGGACAGCATGAACACTGAAGCTTTCTTT. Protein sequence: CAWSVLDSMNTEAFF.

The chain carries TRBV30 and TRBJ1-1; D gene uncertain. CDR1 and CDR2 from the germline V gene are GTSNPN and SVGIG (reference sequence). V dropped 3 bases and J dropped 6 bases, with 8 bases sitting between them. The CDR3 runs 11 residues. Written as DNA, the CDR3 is TGTGCCTGGAGCGGAGGGTCTGAAGCTTTCTTT. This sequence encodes CAWSGGSEAFF.

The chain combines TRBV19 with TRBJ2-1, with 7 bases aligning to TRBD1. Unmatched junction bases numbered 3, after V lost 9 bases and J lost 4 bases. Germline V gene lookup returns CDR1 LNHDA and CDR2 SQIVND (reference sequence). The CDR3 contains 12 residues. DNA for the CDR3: TGTGCCAGCTCGGGACAGTACAATGAGCAGTTCTTC. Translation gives CASSGQYNEQFF.

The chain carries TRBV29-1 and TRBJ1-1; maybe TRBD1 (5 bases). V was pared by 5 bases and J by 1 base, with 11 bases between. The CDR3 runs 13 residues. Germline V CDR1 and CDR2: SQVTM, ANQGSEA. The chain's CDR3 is CSVRGIENTEAFF. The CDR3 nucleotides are TGCAGCGTTAGGGGTATCGAGAACACTGAAGCTTTCTTT.

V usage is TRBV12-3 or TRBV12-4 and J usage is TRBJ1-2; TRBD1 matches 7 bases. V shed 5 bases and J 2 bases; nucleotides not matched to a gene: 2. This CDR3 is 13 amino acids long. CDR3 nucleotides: TGTGCCAGCAGTCGGGGACAGAACTATGGCTACACCTTC. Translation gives CASSRGQNYGYTF.

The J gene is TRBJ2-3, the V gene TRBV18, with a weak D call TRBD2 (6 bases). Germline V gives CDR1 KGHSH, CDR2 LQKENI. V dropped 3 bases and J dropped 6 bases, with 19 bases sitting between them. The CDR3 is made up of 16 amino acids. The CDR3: CASSPSELPSGDTQYF. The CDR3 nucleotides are TGTGCCAGCTCACCGAGCGAACTTCCGAGCGGGGATACGCAGTATTTT.

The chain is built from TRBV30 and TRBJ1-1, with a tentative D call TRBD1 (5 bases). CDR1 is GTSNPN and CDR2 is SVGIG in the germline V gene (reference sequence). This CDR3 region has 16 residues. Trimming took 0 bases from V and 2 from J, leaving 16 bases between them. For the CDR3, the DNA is TGTGCCTGGAGTGTTTTCAGGGCGCGGGACAACACTGAAGCTTTCTTT. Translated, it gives CAWSVFRARDNTEAFF.

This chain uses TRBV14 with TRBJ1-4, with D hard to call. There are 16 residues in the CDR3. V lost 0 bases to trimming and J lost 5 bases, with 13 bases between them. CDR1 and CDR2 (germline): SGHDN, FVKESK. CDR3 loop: CASSQERGQANEKLFF. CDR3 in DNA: TGTGCCAGCAGCCAAGAACGTGGGCAGGCGAATGAAAAACTGTTTTTT.

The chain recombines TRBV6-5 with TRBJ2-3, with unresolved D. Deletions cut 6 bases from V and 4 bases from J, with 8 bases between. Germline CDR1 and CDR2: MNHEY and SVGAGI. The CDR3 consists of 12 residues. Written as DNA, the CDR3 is TGTGCCAGCAGGGACGGTCCAGATACGCAGTATTTT. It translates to CASRDGPDTQYF.

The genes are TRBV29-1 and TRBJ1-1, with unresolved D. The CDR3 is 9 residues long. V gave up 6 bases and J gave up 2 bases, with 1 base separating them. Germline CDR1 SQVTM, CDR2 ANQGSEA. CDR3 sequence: CSVNTEAFF. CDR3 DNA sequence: TGCAGCGTAAACACTGAAGCTTTCTTT.

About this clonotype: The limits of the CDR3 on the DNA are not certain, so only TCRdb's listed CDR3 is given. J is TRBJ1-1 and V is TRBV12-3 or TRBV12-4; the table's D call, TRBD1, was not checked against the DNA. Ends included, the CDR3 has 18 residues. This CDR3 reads CASILGDRALLRGTEAFF.

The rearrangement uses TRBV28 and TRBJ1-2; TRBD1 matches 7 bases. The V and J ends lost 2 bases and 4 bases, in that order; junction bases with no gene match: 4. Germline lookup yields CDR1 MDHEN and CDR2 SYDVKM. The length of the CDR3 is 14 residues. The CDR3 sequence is CASSLGQGVYGYTF. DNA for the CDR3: TGTGCCAGCAGTTTAGGGCAGGGGGTCTATGGCTACACCTTC.

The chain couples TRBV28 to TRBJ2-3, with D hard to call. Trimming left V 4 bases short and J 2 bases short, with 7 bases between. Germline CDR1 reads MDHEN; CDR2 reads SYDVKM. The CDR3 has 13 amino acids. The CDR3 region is CASSSDFTDTQYF. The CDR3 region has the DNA TGTGCCAGCAGTTCCGACTTCACAGATACGCAGTATTTT.

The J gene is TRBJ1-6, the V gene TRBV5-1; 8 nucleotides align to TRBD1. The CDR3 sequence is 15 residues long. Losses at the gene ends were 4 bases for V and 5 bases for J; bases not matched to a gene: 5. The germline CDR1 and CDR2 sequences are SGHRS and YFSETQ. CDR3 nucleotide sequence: TGCGCCAGCAGCCTAAAGACAGGGGATAATTCACCCCTCCACTTT. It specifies CASSLKTGDNSPLHF.

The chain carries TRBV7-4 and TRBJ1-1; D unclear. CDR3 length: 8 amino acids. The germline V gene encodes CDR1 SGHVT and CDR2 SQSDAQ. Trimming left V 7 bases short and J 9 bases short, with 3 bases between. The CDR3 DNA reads TGTGCCAGCATCAAAGCTTTCTTT. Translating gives CASIKAFF. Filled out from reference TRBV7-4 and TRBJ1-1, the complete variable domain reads GAGVSQSPRYKVAKRGRDVALRCDSISGHVTLYWYRQTLGQGSEVLTYSQSDAQRDKSGRPSGRFSAERPERSVSTLKIQRTEQGDSAVYLCASIKAFFGQGTRLTVV.

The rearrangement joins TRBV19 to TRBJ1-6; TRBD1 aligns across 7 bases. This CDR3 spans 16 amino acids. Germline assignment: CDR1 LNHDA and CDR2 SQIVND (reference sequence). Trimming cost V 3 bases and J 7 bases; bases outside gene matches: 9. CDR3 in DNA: TGTGCCAGTAGTATTAAGGGGGCAGGGGACAATTCACCCCTCCACTTT. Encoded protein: CASSIKGAGDNSPLHF. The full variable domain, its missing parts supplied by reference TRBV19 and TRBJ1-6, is DGGITQSPKYLFRKEGQNVTLSCEQNLNHDAMYWYRQDPGQGLRLIYYSQIVNDFQKGDIAEGYSVSREKKESFPLTVTSAQKNPTAFYLCASSIKGAGDNSPLHFGNGTRLTVT.

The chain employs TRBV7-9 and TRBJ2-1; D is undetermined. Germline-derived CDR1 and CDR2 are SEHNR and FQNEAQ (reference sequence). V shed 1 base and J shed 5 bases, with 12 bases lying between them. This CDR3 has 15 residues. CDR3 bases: TGTGCCAGCAGCTTAGGGGTGGCTTCCGACAATGAGCAGTTCTTC. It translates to CASSLGVASDNEQFF.

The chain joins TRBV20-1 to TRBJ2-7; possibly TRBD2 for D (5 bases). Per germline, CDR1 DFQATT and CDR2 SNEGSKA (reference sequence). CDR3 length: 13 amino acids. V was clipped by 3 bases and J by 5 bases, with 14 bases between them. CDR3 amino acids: CSARDSPGDEQYF. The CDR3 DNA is TGCAGTGCTAGGGACTCCCCCGGCGACGAGCAGTACTTC.

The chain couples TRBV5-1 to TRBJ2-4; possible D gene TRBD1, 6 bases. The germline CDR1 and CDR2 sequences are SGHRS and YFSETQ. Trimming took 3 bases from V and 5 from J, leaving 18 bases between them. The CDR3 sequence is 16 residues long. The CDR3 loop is CASSSVTGSGQNIQYF. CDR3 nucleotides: TGCGCCAGCAGCTCAGTGACAGGCAGCGGACAAAACATTCAGTACTTC.

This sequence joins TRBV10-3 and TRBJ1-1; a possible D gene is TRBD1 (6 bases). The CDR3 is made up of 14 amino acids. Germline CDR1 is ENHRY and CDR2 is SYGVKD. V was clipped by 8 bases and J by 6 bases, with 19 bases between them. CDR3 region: CAIATTQGQAEAFF. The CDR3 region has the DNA TGTGCCATCGCTACTACACAGGGTCAGGCTGAAGCTTTCTTT.

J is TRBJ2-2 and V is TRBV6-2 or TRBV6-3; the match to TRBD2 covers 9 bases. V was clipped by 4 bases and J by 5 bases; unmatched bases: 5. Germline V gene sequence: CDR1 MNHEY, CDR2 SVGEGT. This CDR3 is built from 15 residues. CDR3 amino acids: CASSSLAGRTGELFF. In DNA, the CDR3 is TGTGCCAGCAGTTCCCTAGCGGGGAGGACCGGGGAGCTGTTTTTT.

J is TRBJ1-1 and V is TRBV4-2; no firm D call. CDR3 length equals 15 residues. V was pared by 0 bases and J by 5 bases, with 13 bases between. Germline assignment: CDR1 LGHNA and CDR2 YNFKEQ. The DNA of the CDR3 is TGTGCCAGCAGCCAAGAAGCGCTTGGGGTGACTGAAGCTTTCTTT. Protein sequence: CASSQEALGVTEAFF.

CDR3 in DNA: TGTGCCAGCAGTTTTACAGGGTTTAGCTATGGCTACACCTTC. Its protein product is CASSFTGFSYGYTF. The chain links TRBV27 to TRBJ1-2, with D possibly TRBD1 on 6 matching bases. The CDR3 covers 14 residues. V was shortened by 3 bases and J by 4 bases, with 12 bases between the two germline ends. Germline V gives CDR1 MNHEY, CDR2 SMNVEV (reference sequence).